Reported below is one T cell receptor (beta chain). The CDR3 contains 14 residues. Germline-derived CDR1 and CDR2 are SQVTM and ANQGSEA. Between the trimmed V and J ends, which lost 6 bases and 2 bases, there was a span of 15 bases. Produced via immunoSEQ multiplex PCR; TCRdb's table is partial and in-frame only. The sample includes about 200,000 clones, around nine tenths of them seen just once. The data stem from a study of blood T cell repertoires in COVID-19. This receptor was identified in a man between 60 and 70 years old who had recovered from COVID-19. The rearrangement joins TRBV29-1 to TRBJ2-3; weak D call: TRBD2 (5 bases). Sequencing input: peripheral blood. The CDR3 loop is CSVRWSGFTDTQYF. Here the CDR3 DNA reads TGCAGCGTCCGGTGGAGCGGCTTCACAGATACGCAGTATTTT.